The 16 T cell receptor beta chains listed next were all sequenced from one sample in a study of blood T cell repertoires in COVID-19. The repertoire was sequenced with immunoSEQ multiplex PCR; TCRdb's copy has only in-frame clones and lacks some. Among fewer than 500,000 clones listed, approximately 90% were seen once. The sequenced sample was PBMCs or T cells enriched from blood (not recorded which). The receptors stem from a woman aged 30 to 39 with acute COVID-19.

This chain joins TRBV12-5 and TRBJ2-7; 7 positions match TRBD2. The CDR3 sequence is 21 residues long. V dropped 6 bases and J dropped 0; count of bases not matched to a gene: 26. The germline gives CDR1 LGHNT, CDR2 FRNRAP. The DNA of the CDR3 is TGTGCTAGTGGCCCAAACGTCCTTACCACGGGACTAATTAAAATCTCCTACGAGCAGTACTTC. Translation gives CASGPNVLTTGLIKISYEQYF. The variable domain in full, with the rest retrieved from reference TRBV12-5 and TRBJ2-7, is DARVTQTPRHKVTEMGQEVTMRCQPILGHNTVFWYRQTMMQGLELLAYFRNRAPLDDSGMPKDRFSAEMPDATLATLKIQPSEPRDSAVYFCASGPNVLTTGLIKISYEQYFGPGTRLTVT.

This chain uses TRBV7-8 with TRBJ1-1, with D perhaps TRBD1 (6 bases). CDR1 is SGHVS and CDR2 is FQNEAQ in the germline V gene. The CDR3 spans 17 residues. With 1 base removed from V and 4 bases from J, the gap between germline ends came to 19 bases. The DNA of the CDR3 is TGTGCCAGCAGCTTAGGGCGGGGCGGGGGCCGCGGCACTGAAGCTTTCTTT. This encodes CASSLGRGGGRGTEAFF.

The chain carries TRBV12-3 or TRBV12-4 and TRBJ2-4; 8 bases are shared with TRBD1. V was pared by 6 bases and J by 6 bases, with 4 bases of the junction left unmatched. The CDR3 has 13 residues. This CDR3 is CASRQGAGNIQYF. The CDR3 nucleotides are TGTGCCAGCAGGCAGGGGGCGGGAAACATTCAGTACTTC.

The chain is built from TRBV13 and TRBJ2-7, with 7 bases that match TRBD1. The V gene's germline CDR1 is PRHDT and CDR2 FYEKMQ (reference sequence). V shed 5 bases and J 5 bases; nucleotides not matched to a gene: 15. The CDR3 consists of 16 residues. The CDR3 nucleotides read TGTGCCAGCAGCCTCTCCTTAGGGGGCAGGGGCCACGAGCAGTACTTC. Its protein is CASSLSLGGRGHEQYF.

J is TRBJ2-7 and V is TRBV18; 7 bases map to TRBD1. Germline lookup yields CDR1 KGHSH and CDR2 LQKENI. This CDR3 comprises 14 residues. V trimming: 4 bases; J trimming: 0 bases; junction bases outside the gene matches: 3. As DNA, the CDR3 is TGTGCCAGCTCACGACAGGGAAGCTCCTACGAGCAGTACTTC. Amino acid sequence: CASSRQGSSYEQYF.

This rearrangement joins TRBV6-5 to TRBJ2-1; TRBD2 aligns across 7 bases. Trimming cost V 2 bases and J 3 bases; bases outside gene matches: 4. Germline CDR1 and CDR2: MNHEY and SVGAGI. The CDR3 spans 15 residues. The CDR3 region is CASSYEGGGYNEQFF. Written as DNA, the CDR3 is TGTGCCAGCAGTTACGAGGGCGGGGGCTACAATGAGCAGTTCTTC.

The chain links TRBV19 to TRBJ2-2; 10 bases are a match to TRBD2. The V gene's germline CDR1 is LNHDA and CDR2 SQIVND (reference sequence). The CDR3 spans 15 residues. Trimming cost V 7 bases and J 5 bases; bases outside gene matches: 7. In DNA form, the CDR3 reads TGTGCCAGTACCACGGGAGCGGGGGGGACCGGGGAGCTGTTTTTT. Its protein is CASTTGAGGTGELFF.

Details on this clone: Germline and junction disagree at one end, which may indicate a read error. V gene TRBV7-7 combines with J gene TRBJ2-3; 9 bases align to TRBD1. The length of the CDR3 is 16 residues. Germline lookup yields CDR1 SSHAT and CDR2 FNYEAQ (reference sequence). The CDR3: CASSPFPGQGTDTQYF. CDR3 nucleotides: TGTGCCAGCAGCCCATTCCCGGGACAGGGCACGGATACGCAGTATTTT.

The gene calls are TRBV10-3 and TRBJ2-3, with 10 positions matching TRBD2. The CDR3 is made up of 15 amino acids. Germline values: CDR1 ENHRY, CDR2 SYGVKD. Trimming at V came to 6 bases and at J to 0 bases, leaving 3 bases not matched to a gene. Written as DNA, the CDR3 is TGTGCCATCAGAACTAGCGGGACCAGCACAGATACGCAGTATTTT. It encodes CAIRTSGTSTDTQYF.

The chain couples TRBV20-1 to TRBJ1-3; D call uncertain. V shed 4 bases and J shed 8 bases, with 9 bases lying between them. The CDR3 covers 11 residues. In germline, CDR1 is DFQATT, CDR2 SNEGSKA (reference sequence). CDR3 sequence reads: CSAMDSDTIYF. DNA for the CDR3: TGCAGTGCTATGGACTCGGACACCATATATTTT.

In this sample, this clone turned up once. The J gene is TRBJ1-4, the V gene TRBV7-8; 8 bases fit TRBD1. Losses at the gene ends were 5 bases for V and 7 bases for J; bases not matched to a gene: 6. Germline values: CDR1 SGHVS, CDR2 FQNEAQ. CDR3 length: 14 amino acids. DNA for the CDR3: TGTGCCAGCAGCCGACGGACAGGGATTGAAAAACTGTTTTTT. This encodes CASSRRTGIEKLFF. The full variable domain, completed using reference TRBV7-8 and TRBJ1-4, is GAGVSQSPRYKVAKRGQDVALRCDPISGHVSLFWYQQALGQGPEFLTYFQNEAQLDKSGLPSDRFFAERPEGSVSTLKIQRTQQEDSAVYLCASSRRTGIEKLFFGSGTQLSVL.

Points on this clone: Other DNA sequences in this sample translate to the same CDR3. The rearrangement uses TRBV7-9 and TRBJ1-1, with a weak D call TRBD1 (5 bases). The CDR3 contains 14 residues. V was trimmed by 3 bases and J by 0 bases, leaving 8 bases between them. Germline CDR1 reads SEHNR; CDR2 reads FQNEAQ (reference sequence). CDR3 residues: CASSLGLLNTEAFF. CDR3 in DNA: TGTGCCAGCAGCTTGGGGCTTCTGAACACTGAAGCTTTCTTT.

The chain carries TRBV2 and TRBJ1-6; 8 nucleotides agree with TRBD1. This CDR3 has 15 amino acids. The trim removed 4 bases at V and 9 bases at J, leaving 8 bases unmatched. Germline CDR1 reads SNHLY; CDR2 reads FYNNEI. The CDR3 DNA reads as TGTGCCAGCAGTGGTTATACAGGGGGAATTTCACCCCTCCACTTT. Residues: CASSGYTGGISPLHF.

The J gene is TRBJ1-5, the V gene TRBV30; 7 nucleotides line up with TRBD1. Germline V gene sequence: CDR1 GTSNPN, CDR2 SVGIG (reference sequence). V was pared by 8 bases and J by 0 bases, with 4 bases of the junction left unmatched. CDR3 length: 13 amino acids. The CDR3 nucleotides are TGTGCCGCGGACAGGCTTAGCAATCAGCCCCAGCATTTT. Residues: CAADRLSNQPQHF.

CDR3 protein: CASSARGTGGYNEQFF. The CDR3 DNA reads TGTGCCAGCAGTGCTCGGGGGACAGGGGGATACAATGAGCAGTTCTTC. The J gene is TRBJ2-1, the V gene TRBV25-1; 11 positions agree with TRBD1. The length of the CDR3 is 16 residues. CDR1 is MGHDK, CDR2 SYGVNS, per germline. Trimming removed 4 bases from V and 4 bases from J; junction bases left unmatched: 6.

This sequence joins TRBV2 and TRBJ1-4; a weak D match, TRBD1 (5 bases). The germline V gene has CDR1 SNHLY and CDR2 FYNNEI. The CDR3 is 11 amino acids. Between the trimmed V and J ends, which lost 7 bases and 6 bases, there was a span of 6 bases. The CDR3 DNA is TGTGCCAGCAAACAGGATGAAAAACTGTTTTTT. Its translation is CASKQDEKLFF.